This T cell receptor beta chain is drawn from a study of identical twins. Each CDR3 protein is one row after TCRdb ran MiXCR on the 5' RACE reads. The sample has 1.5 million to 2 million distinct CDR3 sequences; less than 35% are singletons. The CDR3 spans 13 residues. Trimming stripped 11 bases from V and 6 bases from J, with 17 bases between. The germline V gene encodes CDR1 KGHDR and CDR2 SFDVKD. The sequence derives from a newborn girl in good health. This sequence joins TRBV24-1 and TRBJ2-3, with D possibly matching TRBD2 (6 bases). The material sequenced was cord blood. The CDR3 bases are TGTGCCATGATGGGGGGACTGAGGGATACGCAGTATTTT. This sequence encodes CAMMGGLRDTQYF.